The clone carrying this T cell receptor beta chain was counted a few times. TCR beta CDR3 regions were amplified from RNA transcripts. The HTBI set primed first-round TCR CDR3 RT-PCR. Using its own MiXCR run on the multiplex PCR reads, TCRdb lists one record per CDR3 protein. The top ten hold about a sixth of the sample, which has around 480,000 distinct CDR3 sequences, about 15% seen once. The sample comes from a study of T cells in Graves' hyperthyroidism and ophthalmopathy. Sequencing input: blood. This receptor was identified in a woman aged 18-29 years with Graves' hyperthyroidism.

The CDR3 DNA follows: TGCAGTGCTAGGTTTAGCAGGGGAGTTTTGGAGACCCAGTACTTC. Translated, it gives CSARFSRGVLETQYF. This sequence joins TRBV20-1 and TRBJ2-5, with a possible D match to TRBD1 (6 bases). V shed 3 bases and J shed 5 bases, with 19 bases lying between them. CDR3 length equals 15 residues. Germline V gene sequence: CDR1 DFQATT, CDR2 SNEGSKA (reference sequence).